This TCR beta chain was sequenced during a study of a mutant IDH1 vaccine in newly diagnosed glioma. In the study overall: Onset of vaccination occurred 4-6 weeks following radiotherapy alone, or with temozolomide cycles. Treated individuals were around 60% male and 37.5% female, averaging 40.4 years of age.

J was trimmed by 2 bases and V by 7 bases; bases with no gene match: 8. The germline V gene has CDR1 MDHEN and CDR2 SYDVKM. CDR3 length: 15 amino acids. In regard to this clone: Its antigen is not identified.

Indicated time point: week 5, during vaccination. Every vaccination contained 300 ug of the mutant IDH1 20-mer peptide and was paired with topical imiquimod. Each donor presented with a new WHO grade 3 or 4 astrocytoma that tested IDH1-mutant and showed ATRX loss. TCRdb's copy holds only in-frame clones and misses some; the assay was immunoSEQ multiplex PCR. The sample has under 70,000 clones; 80% to 85% are singletons. Here the sequenced sample was PBMCs, taken from a glioma patient whose treatment included an IDH1 peptide vaccine. The rearrangement joins TRBV28 to TRBJ2-3; 8 bases match TRBD2. This receptor was identified in a man between 25 and 39 years old with glioma. CDR3 protein: CASKPRGAPTDTQYF. The DNA of the CDR3 is TGTGCCAGCAAGCCGCGGGGGGCCCCCACAGATACGCAGTATTTT.